This T cell receptor beta chain was obtained from a study of OX40 agonist ivuxolimab in advanced cancers. General study points: Expanded clones were, on average, more numerous among CD8+ T cells than CD4+.

This clone has more than one count but fewer than ten. The antigen remains unidentified. Assay used: immunoSEQ multiplex PCR; TCRdb lists only in-frame clones, some missing. The table lists approximately 90,000 clones, roughly 89% of them singletons. This receptor was identified in an adult with an advanced solid tumor such as melanoma, head and neck, liver or kidney cancer. This material consisted of CD4+ or CD8+ T cells sorted from blood, taken in a trial of the OX40 agonist ivuxolimab.

The CDR3: CASSRGRGIYEQYF. CDR3 in DNA: TGTGCCAGCAGTCGGGGTCGAGGCATCTACGAGCAGTACTTC. The chain has TRBV27 and TRBJ2-7; D might be TRBD2 (5 bases). Germline V gene lookup returns CDR1 MNHEY and CDR2 SMNVEV (reference sequence). V was trimmed by 5 bases and J by 3 bases, leaving 14 bases between them. The CDR3 runs to 14 residues.